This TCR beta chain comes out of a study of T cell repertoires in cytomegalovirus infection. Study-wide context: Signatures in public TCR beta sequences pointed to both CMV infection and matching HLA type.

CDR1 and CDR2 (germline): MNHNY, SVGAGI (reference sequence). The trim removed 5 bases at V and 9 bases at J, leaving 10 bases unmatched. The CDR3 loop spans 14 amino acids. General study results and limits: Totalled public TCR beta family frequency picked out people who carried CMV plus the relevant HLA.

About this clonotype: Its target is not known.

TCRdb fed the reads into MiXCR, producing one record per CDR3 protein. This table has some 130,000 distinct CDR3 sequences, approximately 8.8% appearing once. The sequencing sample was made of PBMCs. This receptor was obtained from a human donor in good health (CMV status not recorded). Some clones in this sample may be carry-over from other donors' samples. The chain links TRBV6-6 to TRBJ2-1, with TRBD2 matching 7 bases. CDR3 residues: CASSEFGGRSEQFF. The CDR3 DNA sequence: TGTGCCAGCAGTGAGTTCGGGGGGAGGAGTGAGCAGTTCTTC.